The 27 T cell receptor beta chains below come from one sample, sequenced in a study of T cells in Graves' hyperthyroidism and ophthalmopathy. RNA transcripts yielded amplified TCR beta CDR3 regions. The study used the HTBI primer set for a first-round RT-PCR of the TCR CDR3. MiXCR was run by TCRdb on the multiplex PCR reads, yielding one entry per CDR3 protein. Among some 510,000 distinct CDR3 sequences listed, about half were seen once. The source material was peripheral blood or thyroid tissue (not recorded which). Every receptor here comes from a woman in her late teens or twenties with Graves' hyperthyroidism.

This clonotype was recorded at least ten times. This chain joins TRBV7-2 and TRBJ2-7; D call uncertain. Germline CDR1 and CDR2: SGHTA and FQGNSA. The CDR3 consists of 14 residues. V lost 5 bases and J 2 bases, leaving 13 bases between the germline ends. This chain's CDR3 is CASSPAGVPYEQYF. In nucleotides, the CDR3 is TGTGCCAGCAGCCCCGCTGGCGTACCCTACGAGCAGTACTTC.

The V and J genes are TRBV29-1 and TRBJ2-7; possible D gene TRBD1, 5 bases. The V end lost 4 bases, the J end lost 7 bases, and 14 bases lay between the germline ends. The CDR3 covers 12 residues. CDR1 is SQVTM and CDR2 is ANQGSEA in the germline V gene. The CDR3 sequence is CSVADTGNEQYF. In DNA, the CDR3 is TGCAGCGTTGCAGATACAGGCAATGAGCAGTACTTC.

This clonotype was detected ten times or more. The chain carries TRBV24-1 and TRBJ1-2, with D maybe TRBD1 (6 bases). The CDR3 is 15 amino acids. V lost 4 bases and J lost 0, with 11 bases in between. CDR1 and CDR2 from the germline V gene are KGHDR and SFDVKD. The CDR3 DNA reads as TGTGCCACCAGTGACAACGGGACACCTAACTATGGCTACACCTTC. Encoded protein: CATSDNGTPNYGYTF.

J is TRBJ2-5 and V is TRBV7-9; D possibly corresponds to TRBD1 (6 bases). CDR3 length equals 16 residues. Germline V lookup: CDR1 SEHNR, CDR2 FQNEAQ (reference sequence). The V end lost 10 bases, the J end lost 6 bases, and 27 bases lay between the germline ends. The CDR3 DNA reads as TGTGCCACCAGTGACCCCGGGGACACCCCGATCCAGACCCAGTACTTC. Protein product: CATSDPGDTPIQTQYF.

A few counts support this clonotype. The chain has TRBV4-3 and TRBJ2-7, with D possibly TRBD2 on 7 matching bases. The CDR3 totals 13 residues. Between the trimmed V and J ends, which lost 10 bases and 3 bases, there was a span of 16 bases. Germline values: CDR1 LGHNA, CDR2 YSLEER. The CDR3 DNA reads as TGCGCCAACAGGGCGGGGGAACGCTACGAGCAGTACTTC. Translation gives CANRAGERYEQYF.

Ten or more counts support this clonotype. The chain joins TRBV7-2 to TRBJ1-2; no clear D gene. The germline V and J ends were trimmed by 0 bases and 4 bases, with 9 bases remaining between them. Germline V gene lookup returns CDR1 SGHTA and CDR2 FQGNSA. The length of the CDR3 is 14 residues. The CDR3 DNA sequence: TGTGCCAGCAGCTTAGCCAAAGTCACCTATGGCTACACCTTC. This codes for CASSLAKVTYGYTF.

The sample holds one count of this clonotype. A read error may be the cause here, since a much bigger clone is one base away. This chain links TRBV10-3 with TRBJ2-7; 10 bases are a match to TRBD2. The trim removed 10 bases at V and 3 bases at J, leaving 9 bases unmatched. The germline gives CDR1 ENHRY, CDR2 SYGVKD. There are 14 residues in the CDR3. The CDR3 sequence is CASRLASGGYEQYF. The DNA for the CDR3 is TGTGCCAGCCGGTTGGCTAGCGGGGGCTACGAGCAGTACTTC.

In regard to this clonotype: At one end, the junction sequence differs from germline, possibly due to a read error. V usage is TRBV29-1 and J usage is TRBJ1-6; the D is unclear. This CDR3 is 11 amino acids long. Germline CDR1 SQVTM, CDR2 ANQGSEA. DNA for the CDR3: TGCAGAGTTGCGGCAGGCGAGGCCCTCCACTTT. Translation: CRVAAGEALHF.

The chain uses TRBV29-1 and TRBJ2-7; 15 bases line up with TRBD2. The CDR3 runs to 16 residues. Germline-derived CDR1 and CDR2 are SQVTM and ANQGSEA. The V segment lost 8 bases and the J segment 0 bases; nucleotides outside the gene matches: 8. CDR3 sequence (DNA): TGCAGCACCCGTGGGACTAGCGGGAGGAGCTCCTACGAGCAGTACTTC. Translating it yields CSTRGTSGRSSYEQYF.

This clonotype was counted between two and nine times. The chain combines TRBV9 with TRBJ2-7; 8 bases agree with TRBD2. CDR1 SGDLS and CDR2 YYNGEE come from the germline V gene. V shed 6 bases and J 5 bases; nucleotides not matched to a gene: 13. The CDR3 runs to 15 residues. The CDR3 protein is CASTRSGLATNEQYF. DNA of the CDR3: TGTGCCAGCACTCGGAGCGGACTAGCAACCAACGAGCAGTACTTC.

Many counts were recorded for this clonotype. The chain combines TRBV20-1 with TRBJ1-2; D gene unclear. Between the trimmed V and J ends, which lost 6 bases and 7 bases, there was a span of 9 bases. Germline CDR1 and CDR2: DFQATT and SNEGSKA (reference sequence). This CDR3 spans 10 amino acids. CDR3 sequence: CSALEAGYTF. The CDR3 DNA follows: TGCAGTGCCCTGGAGGCTGGCTACACCTTC.

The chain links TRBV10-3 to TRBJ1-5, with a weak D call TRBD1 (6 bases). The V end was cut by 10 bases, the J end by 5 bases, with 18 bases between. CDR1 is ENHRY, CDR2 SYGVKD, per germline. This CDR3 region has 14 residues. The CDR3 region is CASTRVGGHQPQHF. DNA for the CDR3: TGTGCCAGCACCCGCGTCGGGGGGCATCAGCCCCAGCATTTT.

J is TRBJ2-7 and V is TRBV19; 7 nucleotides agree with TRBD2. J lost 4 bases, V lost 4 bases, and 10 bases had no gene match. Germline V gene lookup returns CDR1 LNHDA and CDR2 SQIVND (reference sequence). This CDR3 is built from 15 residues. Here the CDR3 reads CASSNRLAEYYEQYF. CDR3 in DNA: TGTGCCAGTAGTAATCGGCTAGCGGAGTATTACGAGCAGTACTTC.

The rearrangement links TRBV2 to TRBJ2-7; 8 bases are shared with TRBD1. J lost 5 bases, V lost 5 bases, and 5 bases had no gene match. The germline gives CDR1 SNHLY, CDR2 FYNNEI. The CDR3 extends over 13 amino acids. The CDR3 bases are TGTGCCAGCAGTCCGACAGGGGCAAACGAGCAGTACTTC. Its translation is CASSPTGANEQYF.

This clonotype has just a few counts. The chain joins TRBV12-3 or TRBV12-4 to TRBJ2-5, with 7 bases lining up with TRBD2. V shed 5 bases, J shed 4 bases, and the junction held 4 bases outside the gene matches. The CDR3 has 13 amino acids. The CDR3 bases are TGTGCCAGCAGTGGTAGCGGGCGAGAGACCCAGTACTTC. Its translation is CASSGSGRETQYF.

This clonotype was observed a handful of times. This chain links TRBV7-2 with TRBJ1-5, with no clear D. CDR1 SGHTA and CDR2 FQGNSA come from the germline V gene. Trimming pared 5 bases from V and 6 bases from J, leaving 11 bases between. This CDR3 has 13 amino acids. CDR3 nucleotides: TGTGCCAGCAGCACATACCCCTCTCAGCCCCAGCATTTT. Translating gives CASSTYPSQPQHF.

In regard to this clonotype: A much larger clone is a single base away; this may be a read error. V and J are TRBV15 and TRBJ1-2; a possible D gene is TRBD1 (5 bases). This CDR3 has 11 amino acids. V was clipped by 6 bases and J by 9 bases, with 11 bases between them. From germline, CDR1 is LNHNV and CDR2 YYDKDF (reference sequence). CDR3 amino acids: CATRGAGRYTF. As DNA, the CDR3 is TGTGCCACCAGAGGCGCGGGGCGCTACACCTTC.

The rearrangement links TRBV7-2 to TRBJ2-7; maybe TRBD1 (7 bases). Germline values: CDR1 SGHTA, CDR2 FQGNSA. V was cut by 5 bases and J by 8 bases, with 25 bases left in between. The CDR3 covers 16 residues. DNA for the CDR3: TGTGCCAGCAGCCAGGGGGGCGTCGGCAATCAGCCCCAGCAGTACTTC. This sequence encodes CASSQGGVGNQPQQYF.

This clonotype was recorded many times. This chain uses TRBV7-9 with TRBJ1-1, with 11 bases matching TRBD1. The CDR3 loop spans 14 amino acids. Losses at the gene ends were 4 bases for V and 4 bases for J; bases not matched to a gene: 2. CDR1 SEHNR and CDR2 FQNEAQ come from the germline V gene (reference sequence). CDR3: CASSSGTGGTEAFF. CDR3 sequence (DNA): TGTGCCAGCAGCTCCGGGACAGGGGGCACTGAAGCTTTCTTT.

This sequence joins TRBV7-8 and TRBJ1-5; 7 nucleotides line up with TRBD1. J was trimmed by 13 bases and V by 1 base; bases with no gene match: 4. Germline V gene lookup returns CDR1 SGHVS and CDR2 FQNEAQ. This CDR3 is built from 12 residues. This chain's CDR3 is CASSLGGGYQHF. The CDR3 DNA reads TGTGCCAGCAGCTTAGGAGGGGGCTATCAGCATTTT. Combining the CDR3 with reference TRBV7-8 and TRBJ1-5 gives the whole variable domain GAGVSQSPRYKVAKRGQDVALRCDPISGHVSLFWYQQALGQGPEFLTYFQNEAQLDKSGLPSDRFFAERPEGSVSTLKIQRTQQEDSAVYLCASSLGGGYQHFGDGTRLSIL.

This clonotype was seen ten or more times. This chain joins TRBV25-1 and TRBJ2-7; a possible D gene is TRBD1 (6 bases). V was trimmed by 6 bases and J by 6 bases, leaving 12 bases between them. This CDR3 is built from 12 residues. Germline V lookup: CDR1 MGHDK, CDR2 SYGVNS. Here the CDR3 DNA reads TGTGCCAGCAGACAGGGAGTGAGCGAGCAGTACTTC. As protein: CASRQGVSEQYF.

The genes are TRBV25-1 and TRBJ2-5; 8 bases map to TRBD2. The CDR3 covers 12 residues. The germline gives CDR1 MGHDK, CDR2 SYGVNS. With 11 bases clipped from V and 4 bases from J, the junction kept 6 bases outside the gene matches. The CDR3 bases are TGTGCCGAGGGACTAGGACCAGAGACCCAGTACTTC. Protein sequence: CAEGLGPETQYF.

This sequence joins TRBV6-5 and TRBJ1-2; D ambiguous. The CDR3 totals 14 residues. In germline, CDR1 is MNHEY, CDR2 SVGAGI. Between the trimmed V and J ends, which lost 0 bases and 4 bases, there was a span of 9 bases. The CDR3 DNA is TGTGCCAGCAGTTACTCGAATCGCGGCTATGGCTACACCTTC. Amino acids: CASSYSNRGYGYTF.

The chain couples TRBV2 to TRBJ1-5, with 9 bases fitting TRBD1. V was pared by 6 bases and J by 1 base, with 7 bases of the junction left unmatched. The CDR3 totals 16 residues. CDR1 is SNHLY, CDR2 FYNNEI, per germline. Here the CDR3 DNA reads TGTGCCAGCAGCCCCCCGGGACAGGGAAGCAATCAGCCCCAGCATTTT. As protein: CASSPPGQGSNQPQHF.

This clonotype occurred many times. CDR3 amino acids: CASSTYRSTISYEQYF. The CDR3 DNA is TGTGCCAGCAGCACGTACAGATCGACGATCTCCTACGAGCAGTACTTC. The chain employs TRBV7-9 and TRBJ2-7, with D unclear. CDR3 size: 16 residues. Per germline, CDR1 SEHNR and CDR2 FQNEAQ (reference sequence). Trimming shortened V by 5 bases and J by 0 bases, and 17 bases separated the two germline ends.

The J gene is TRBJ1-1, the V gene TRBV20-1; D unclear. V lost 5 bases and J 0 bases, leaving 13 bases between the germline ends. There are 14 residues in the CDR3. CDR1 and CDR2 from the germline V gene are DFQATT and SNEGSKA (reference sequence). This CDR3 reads CSAPARTVNTEAFF. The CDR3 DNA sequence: TGCAGTGCTCCGGCGCGGACGGTGAACACTGAAGCTTTCTTT.

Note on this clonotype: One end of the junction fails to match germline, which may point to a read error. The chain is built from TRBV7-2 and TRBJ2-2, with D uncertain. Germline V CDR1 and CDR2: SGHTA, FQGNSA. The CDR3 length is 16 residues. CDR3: CASSQRYITNTGELFF. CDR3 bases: TGCGCCAGCAGCCAAAGGTACATAACGAACACCGGGGAGCTGTTTTTT.